The 5 T cell receptor beta chains in this list originate from one sample, sequenced in a study of STAT5B mutations in CD4+ large granular lymphocyte leukemia. The repertoire was sequenced with immunoSEQ multiplex PCR; TCRdb's copy has only in-frame clones and lacks some. This repertoire shows roughly 30,000 clones, around three quarters found once; its top ten account for around 2.1%. The material sequenced was CD4+ T cells from blood buffy coats. The origin of the receptors is a human donor in good health.

The genes are TRBV21-1 and TRBJ2-1; the D call of TRBD2 is as the table states it, not checked on the DNA. TRBV21-1 is annotated as a pseudogene. There are 15 residues in the CDR3. The CDR3 loop is CASPFPLCSYNEQFF. In DNA form, the CDR3 reads TGTGCCAGCCCCTTCCCACTGTGCTCCTACAATGAGCAGTTCTTC.

Here the CDR3 DNA reads TGTGCCAGCAGCCCCCGGGACAGCTCTTACGAGCAGTACTTC. It codes for CASSPRDSSYEQYF. The chain is built from TRBV5-4 and TRBJ2-7, with 7 bases lining up with TRBD1. This CDR3 is 14 amino acids long. CDR1 is SGHNT and CDR2 is YYREEE in the germline V gene (reference sequence). Losses at the gene ends were 4 bases for V and 4 bases for J; bases not matched to a gene: 8.

The chain combines TRBV6-1 with TRBJ1-4; tentative D call: TRBD1 (5 bases). This CDR3 is 14 amino acids long. Trimming took 8 bases from V and 8 from J, leaving 18 bases between them. The germline CDR1 and CDR2 sequences are MNHNS and SASEGT. This CDR3 is CASDPGGEREKLFF. The DNA of the CDR3 is TGTGCCAGCGATCCCGGGGGGGAGCGGGAAAAACTGTTTTTT.

The chain is built from TRBV10-2 and TRBJ2-7; possibly TRBD1 or TRBD2 for D (5 bases each). Per the germline V gene, CDR1 is WSHSY and CDR2 is SAAADI. The CDR3 loop spans 14 amino acids. Deletions cut 2 bases from V and 3 bases from J, with 11 bases between. CDR3 amino acids: CASSEGTTNYEQYF. The CDR3 DNA is TGCGCCAGCAGTGAGGGGACCACAAACTACGAGCAGTACTTC.

This clone was counted only a few times. This chain connects TRBV6-5 to TRBJ1-2; unclear D gene. Per the germline V gene, CDR1 is MNHEY and CDR2 is SVGAGI. V lost 0 bases, J lost 7 bases, and 15 bases lay in between. The length of the CDR3 is 15 residues. The CDR3 DNA follows: TGTGCCAGCAGTTACTCGCCCAAATTGGGCCTTGGCTACACCTTC. Its translation is CASSYSPKLGLGYTF.